The rows below give T cell receptor beta chains drawn from one sample of a study of shared clonotypes between healthy human individuals. TCRdb's copy holds only in-frame clones and misses some; the assay was immunoSEQ multiplex PCR. The table shows 1,100,000 or so clones, with around 78% occurring only once. The sample taken for sequencing was memory CD4+ T cells from PBMCs. These TCRs come from a man younger than 30 in good health. Some clones in this sample may be carry-over from other donors' samples. The CDR3 runs from the conserved cysteine through the conserved F or W. The D gene is left open where the match is weak. Rows give clone size only sometimes, using once, few, many, or a class for an expanded clone.

TRBV6-1,-,TRBJ1-4,-,TGTGCCAGCAGTGATGGCGCGGGGTCCAATGAAAAACTGTTTTTT,CASSDGAGSNEKLFF
TRBV10-1,-,TRBJ1-2,-,TGCGCCAGCAGTCAGAACCCCCCACTCCGCTATGGCTACACCTTC,CASSQNPPLRYGYTF
TRBV5-8,-,TRBJ1-1,-,TGTGCCAGCAGCTTGCCGGGGGGGGCGAACACTGAAGCTTTCTTT,CASSLPGGANTEAFF
TRBV7-9,TRBD2,TRBJ2-2,-,TGTGCCAGCAGCCAGGGACTAGCGGGAGTTAACACCGGGGAGCTGTTTTTT,CASSQGLAGVNTGELFF
TRBV18,-,TRBJ1-4,many,TGTGCCAGCTCACAAGCTGCAACTAATGAAAAACTGTTTTTT,CASSQAATNEKLFF
TRBV5-1,TRBD1,TRBJ1-1,few,TGCGCCAGCCATGAGACAGGGAGTCCCACTGAAGCTTTCTTT,CASHETGSPTEAFF
TRBV28,-,TRBJ1-2,once,TGTGCCAGCAGTTTCGGGGACGGCGGACCTAACTATGGCTACACCTTC,CASSFGDGGPNYGYTF
TRBV11-3,-,TRBJ1-2,-,TGTGCCAGCAGTCCCCGGGGGCCTTCATATGGCTACACCTTC,CASSPRGPSYGYTF
TRBV28,TRBD1,TRBJ1-5,-,TGTGCCAGCAGTCCGACAGGGGTTGGTGATCAGCCCCAGCATTTT,CASSPTGVGDQPQHF
TRBV7-2,TRBD2,TRBJ2-3,once,TGTGCCAGCAGCTTACCCGGACTAGCGGGCACAGATACGCAGTATTTT,CASSLPGLAGTDTQYF
TRBV2,TRBD2,TRBJ2-5,-,TGTGCCAGCAGTGATGGATTAGCGGGACTACAAGAGACCCAGTACTTC,CASSDGLAGLQETQYF
TRBV5-1,TRBD1,TRBJ1-3,-,TGCGCCAGCAGTCCAGGACAGGCGGCAAACACCATATATTTT,CASSPGQAANTIYF
TRBV14,-,TRBJ2-3,-,TGTGCCAGCAGCCAGATGGGCGGCTTCACAGATACGCAGTATTTT,CASSQMGGFTDTQYF
TRBV6-5,-,TRBJ1-2,-,TGTGCCAGCAGTTACTCCCAGGGTAACTATGGCTACACCTTC,CASSYSQGNYGYTF
TRBV7-2,-,TRBJ1-1,-,TGTGCCAGCAGCCCCCACAGAGCGGTTACTGAAGCTTTCTTT,CASSPHRAVTEAFF
TRBV25-1,TRBD2,TRBJ2-1,-,TGTGCCAGCAGTGACCTGACTAGCGGGAGGGTTAAGCAGTTCTTC,CASSDLTSGRVKQFF
TRBV27,TRBD1,TRBJ1-2,-,TGTGCCAGCAGCCGGACAGGGGCCCACGGCTACACCTTC,CASSRTGAHGYTF
TRBV5-6,-,TRBJ2-4,few,TGTGCCAGCAGCTTGCGCCAGGTTAACATTCAGTACTTC,CASSLRQVNIQYF
TRBV18,-,TRBJ1-1,-,TGTGCCAGCTCACCACGCAGGGACATTGGGGACACTGAAGCTTTCTTT,CASSPRRDIGDTEAFF
TRBV27,-,TRBJ2-3,-,TGTGCCAGCAGTTTAGAGGGAAGCCCCTTTAGCACAGATACGCAGTATTTT,CASSLEGSPFSTDTQYF
TRBV7-9,-,TRBJ1-5,-,TGTGCCAGCAGCTCCTCCGGTTCTGGAGTGCCCCAGCATTTT,CASSSSGSGVPQHF
TRBV14,TRBD2,TRBJ2-7,-,TGTGCCAGCAGCCAAACGGGACTAGCGGGGTTCTCCTACGAGCAGTACTTC,CASSQTGLAGFSYEQYF
TRBV14,TRBD1,TRBJ1-4,few,TGTGCCAGCAGCCTTTCCGGGACAGGGCCAGGGTACGAAAAACTGTTTTTT,CASSLSGTGPGYEKLFF
TRBV6-1,TRBD1,TRBJ1-4,-,TGTGCCAGCAGTGAACCAGGGGGTATAGAAAAACTGTTTTTT,CASSEPGGIEKLFF
TRBV9,-,TRBJ1-4,-,TGTGCCAGCAGCGTAGATGGGAGAGAAAAACTGTTTTTT,CASSVDGREKLFF
TRBV28,-,TRBJ2-2,-,TGTGCCAGCAGTTTCTCATCGACGGGCACCGGGGAGCTGTTTTTT,CASSFSSTGTGELFF
TRBV15,-,TRBJ2-5,-,TGTGCCACCAGCAGAGTCTGGGGAGAGACCCAGTACTTC,CATSRVWGETQYF
TRBV9,TRBD2,TRBJ2-7,-,TGTGCCAGCAGCGTAGCGTGGGGGGGCTCCTACGAGCAGTACTTC,CASSVAWGGSYEQYF
TRBV6-5,-,TRBJ2-7,once,TGTGCCAGCAGTTACTCGAACAAAAATTACGAGCAGTACTTC,CASSYSNKNYEQYF
TRBV30,TRBD1,TRBJ2-6,-,TGTGCCTGGGCGGGGACAGGGGAGTATCCCTCTGGGGCCAACGTCCTGACTTTC,CAWAGTGEYPSGANVLTF
TRBV27,TRBD2,TRBJ2-1,-,TGTGCCAGACCGGGACTAGCGGGACATGAGCAGTTCTTC,CARPGLAGHEQFF
TRBV27,TRBD1,TRBJ2-7,-,TGTGCCAGCAGTTACGAGACAGGGTTCCACGAGCAGTACTTC,CASSYETGFHEQYF
TRBV30,-,TRBJ1-1,-,TGTGCCTGGACCCTTCCGGGGACCGCGAACACTGAAGCTTTCTTT,CAWTLPGTANTEAFF
TRBV18,TRBD2,TRBJ2-2,-,TGTGCCAGCTCACCCCGGACTAGCGGGAGTGGGGAGCTGTTTTTT,CASSPRTSGSGELFF
TRBV9,TRBD1,TRBJ2-2,many,TGTGCCAGCAGCGTAGACGCCCAGGGGGCCACCGGGGAGCTGTTTTTT,CASSVDAQGATGELFF
TRBV20-1,-,TRBJ2-1,-,TGCAGTGCAGGGAACAATGAGCAGTTCTTC,CSAGNNEQFF
TRBV28,TRBD1,TRBJ2-7,-,TGTGCCAGCAGTTTCCCCCTAACCCGGGACAGGGTCTCTGGATTGAGCTACGAGCAGTACTTC,CASSFPLTRDRVSGLSYEQYF
TRBV5-4,-,TRBJ2-2,-,TGTGCCAGCAGCCTTATGAACACCGGGGAGCTGTTTTTT,CASSLMNTGELFF
TRBV15,-,TRBJ2-2,once,TGTGCCACCAGCAGACTCGAGGGGTGGCCCACCGGGGAGCTGTTTTTT,CATSRLEGWPTGELFF
TRBV15,-,TRBJ2-7,-,TGTGCCACCAGTAAAGGGGAGGCAGGGGATGCCTACGAGCAGTACTTC,CATSKGEAGDAYEQYF
TRBV4-1,-,TRBJ1-2,-,TGCGCCAGCAGCCAAGCAACAGGCCCTAACGTTGGCTACACCTTC,CASSQATGPNVGYTF
TRBV27,TRBD1,TRBJ2-5,-,TGTGCCAGCAGTTTAAGGACAGGGGCGCAAGAGACCCAGTACTTC,CASSLRTGAQETQYF
TRBV18,-,TRBJ2-2,-,TGTGCCAGCTCACCACCCTTACAGGGGAACACCGGGGAGCTGTTTTTT,CASSPPLQGNTGELFF
TRBV27,TRBD1,TRBJ2-7,-,TGTGCCAGTGGGGACAGGGGCGGGGGATCCTACGAGCAGTACTTC,CASGDRGGGSYEQYF
TRBV4-2,TRBD2,TRBJ2-5,-,TGTGCCAGCAGCCGGTCGGGGGGGAGGAACAAAGAGACCCAGTACTTC,CASSRSGGRNKETQYF
TRBV5-1,-,TRBJ1-1,-,TGCGCCAGCAGCTTGTCTTGGGCGAACACTGAAGCTTTCTTT,CASSLSWANTEAFF
TRBV9,TRBD2,TRBJ2-7,-,TGTGCCAGCAGCGTGGCAGCGGGAGTGGGATACGAGCAGTACTTC,CASSVAAGVGYEQYF
TRBV2,TRBD1,TRBJ1-1,-,TGTGCCAGCAGTTCGAGGGGGCTGGCAACTGAAGCTTTCTTT,CASSSRGLATEAFF
TRBV5-1,-,TRBJ2-5,-,TGCGCCAGCACGGGAGACGGGCGGCCCCAAGAGACCCAGTACTTC,CASTGDGRPQETQYF
TRBV18,TRBD1,TRBJ1-5,-,TGTGCCAGCTCACAACAACAGGGGGAACAGCCCCAGCATTTT,CASSQQQGEQPQHF